This TCR beta chain was identified during a study of T cell responses to AZD1222 COVID-19 vaccine. The study's findings and limits: Reports indicate that nearly half of spike-specific TCRs are directed at unmutated variant regions. Clonal diversity may have been underestimated, and the donors were mostly white British, with more females than males. There were vaccine-associated CD4 TCRs across spike, dominant at 160-218 and 743-854. Only after the peak T cell response were repertoires sampled.

In germline, CDR1 is MNHEY, CDR2 SVGAGI. Trimming removed 7 bases at V and 11 bases at J, with 21 bases between. CDR3 length: 14 amino acids. The assay was immunoSEQ multiplex PCR, and TCRdb's table has in-frame clones only and misses some. Of 50,000 to 60,000 clones in the sample, 80% were seen once. As regards this clone: The antigen is unknown.

This receptor was identified in an adult who received the AZD1222 COVID-19 vaccine. Sequencing used peripheral blood, obtained 28 days after the second AZD1222 dose. The genes are TRBV6-5 and TRBJ1-3; D uncertain. CDR3: CASITGWTVAPIYF. CDR3 in DNA: TGTGCCAGCATTACCGGGTGGACTGTGGCCCCCATATATTTT.